Each of the 8 T cell receptor beta chains below was sequenced from the same sample in a study of cytomegalovirus exposure and HLA in healthy donors. The PCR employed 60 Vbeta primers together with 13 Jbeta primers. Method: immunoSEQ multiplex PCR; TCRdb's copy keeps in-frame clones and lacks some. The table records about 170,000 clones, 73% of them present only once. Material for sequencing was PBMCs. These receptors all stem from a woman aged 18-29 years in good health and CMV-seropositive.

The chain links TRBV5-1 to TRBJ1-4; 7 bases line up with TRBD1. CDR1 SGHRS and CDR2 YFSETQ come from the germline V gene. This CDR3 comprises 14 residues. The trim removed 1 base at V and 5 bases at J, leaving 2 bases unmatched. In nucleotides, the CDR3 is TGCGCCAGCAGCTTGCAGGGGGAGAATGAAAAACTGTTTTTT. Translating it yields CASSLQGENEKLFF.

This sequence joins TRBV19 and TRBJ2-1, with 12 bases matching TRBD2. This CDR3 is 17 amino acids long. V lost 5 bases, J lost 5 bases, and 10 bases stayed unmatched. Germline-derived CDR1 and CDR2 are LNHDA and SQIVND (reference sequence). This CDR3 reads CASSVRGGTSGHNEQFF. The CDR3 DNA follows: TGTGCCAGTAGTGTACGGGGAGGGACTAGCGGGCACAATGAGCAGTTCTTC. Complete variable domain (other parts from reference TRBV19 and TRBJ2-1): DGGITQSPKYLFRKEGQNVTLSCEQNLNHDAMYWYRQDPGQGLRLIYYSQIVNDFQKGDIAEGYSVSREKKESFPLTVTSAQKNPTAFYLCASSVRGGTSGHNEQFFGPGTRLTVL.

This sequence joins TRBV6-5 and TRBJ2-7, with D possibly TRBD1 on 6 matching bases. The germline V and J ends were trimmed by 0 bases and 3 bases, with 9 bases remaining between them. The CDR3 is 14 amino acids. Germline values: CDR1 MNHEY, CDR2 SVGAGI. The CDR3 loop is CASSYSPGDYEQYF. Here the CDR3 DNA reads TGTGCCAGCAGTTACTCGCCAGGGGACTACGAGCAGTACTTC.

The rearrangement links TRBV4-1 to TRBJ2-1; no firm D call. V was clipped by 3 bases and J by 0 bases, with 9 bases between them. CDR1 and CDR2 (germline): MGHRA, YSYEKL. CDR3 length: 15 amino acids. CDR3 residues: CASSQEQSSYNEQFF. As DNA, the CDR3 is TGCGCCAGCAGCCAGGAACAGAGCTCCTACAATGAGCAGTTCTTC.

The chain links TRBV9 to TRBJ1-1; possibly TRBD1 for D (5 bases). The germline gives CDR1 SGDLS, CDR2 YYNGEE. Trimming shortened V by 3 bases and J by 1 base, and 7 bases separated the two germline ends. CDR3 size: 13 residues. CDR3: CASSAQGNTEAFF. CDR3 DNA: TGTGCCAGCAGCGCGCAGGGGAACACTGAAGCTTTCTTT.

The V and J genes are TRBV4-1 and TRBJ1-4; TRBD1 agrees at 12 bases. Germline CDR1 is MGHRA and CDR2 is YSYEKL. V lost 5 bases to trimming and J lost 4 bases; unmatched junction nucleotides: 8. There are 17 residues in the CDR3. CDR3 in DNA: TGCGCCAGCAGCGCCCGCCGGGACAGGGGGCTTAATGAAAAACTGTTTTTT. Protein product: CASSARRDRGLNEKLFF.

This chain connects TRBV7-9 to TRBJ1-1, with D unclear. The CDR3 loop spans 13 amino acids. Germline V gene data show CDR1 as SEHNR and CDR2 as FQNEAQ (reference sequence). V was pared by 5 bases and J by 3 bases, with 10 bases between. CDR3: CASSAGRDTEAFF. The CDR3 DNA reads TGTGCCAGCAGCGCGGGGAGGGACACTGAAGCTTTCTTT.

The chain has TRBV29-1 and TRBJ2-5; D is perhaps TRBD1 (5 bases). V dropped 3 bases and J dropped 7 bases, with 21 bases sitting between them. Germline loops: CDR1 SQVTM, CDR2 ANQGSEA. CDR3 size: 15 residues. In DNA, the CDR3 is TGCAGCGTTGAGGGCGATTACTCCCTTCAGGGGACCCAGTACTTC. This codes for CSVEGDYSLQGTQYF.